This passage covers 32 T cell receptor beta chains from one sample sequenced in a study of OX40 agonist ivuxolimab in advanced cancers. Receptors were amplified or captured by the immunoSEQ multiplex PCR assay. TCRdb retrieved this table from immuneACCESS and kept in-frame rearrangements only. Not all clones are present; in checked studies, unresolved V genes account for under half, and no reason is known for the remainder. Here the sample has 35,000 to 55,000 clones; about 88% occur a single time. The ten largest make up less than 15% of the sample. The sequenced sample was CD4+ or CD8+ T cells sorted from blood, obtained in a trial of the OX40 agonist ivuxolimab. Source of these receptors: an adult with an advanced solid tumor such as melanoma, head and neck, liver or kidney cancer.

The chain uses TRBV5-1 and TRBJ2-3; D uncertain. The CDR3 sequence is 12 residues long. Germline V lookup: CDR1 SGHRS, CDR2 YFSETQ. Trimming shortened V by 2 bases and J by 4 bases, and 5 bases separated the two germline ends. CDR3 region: CASSFQADTQYF. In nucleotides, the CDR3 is TGCGCCAGCAGCTTCCAGGCAGATACGCAGTATTTT.

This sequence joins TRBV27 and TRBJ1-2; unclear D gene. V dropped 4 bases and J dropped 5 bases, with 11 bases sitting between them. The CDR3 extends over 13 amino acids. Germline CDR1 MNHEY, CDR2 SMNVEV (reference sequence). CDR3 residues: CASSWVRGYGYTF. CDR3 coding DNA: TGTGCCAGCAGTTGGGTCAGAGGTTATGGCTACACCTTC.

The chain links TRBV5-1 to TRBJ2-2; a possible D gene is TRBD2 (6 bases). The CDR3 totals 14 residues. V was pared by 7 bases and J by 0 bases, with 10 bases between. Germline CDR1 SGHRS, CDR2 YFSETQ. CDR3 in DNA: TGCGCCAGCGTGGGGACTTCGAACACCGGGGAGCTGTTTTTT. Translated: CASVGTSNTGELFF.

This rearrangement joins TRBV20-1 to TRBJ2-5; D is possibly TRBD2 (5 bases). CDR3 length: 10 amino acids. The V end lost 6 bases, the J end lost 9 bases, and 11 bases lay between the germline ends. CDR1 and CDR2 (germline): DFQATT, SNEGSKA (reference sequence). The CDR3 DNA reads TGCAGTGCCCGGAGGAAGGCCCAGTACTTC. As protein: CSARRKAQYF.

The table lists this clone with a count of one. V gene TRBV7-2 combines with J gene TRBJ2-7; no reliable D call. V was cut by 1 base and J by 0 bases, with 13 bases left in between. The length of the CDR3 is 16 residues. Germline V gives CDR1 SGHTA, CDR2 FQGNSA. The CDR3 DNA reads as TGTGCCAGCAGCTTAGTAGGCCCGGCTAGCTCCTACGAGCAGTACTTC. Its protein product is CASSLVGPASSYEQYF.

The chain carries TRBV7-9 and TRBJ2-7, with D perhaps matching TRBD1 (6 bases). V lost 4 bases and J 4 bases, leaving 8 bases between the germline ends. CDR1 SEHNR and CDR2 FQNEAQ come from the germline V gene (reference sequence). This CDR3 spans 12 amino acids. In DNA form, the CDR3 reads TGTGCCAGCAGCTCAGGACAGTACGAGCAGTACTTC. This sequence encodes CASSSGQYEQYF. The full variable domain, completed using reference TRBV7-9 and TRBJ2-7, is DTGVSQNPRHKITKRGQNVTFRCDPISEHNRLYWYRQTLGQGPEFLTYFQNEAQLEKSRLLSDRFSAERPKGSFSTLEIQRTEQGDSAMYLCASSSGQYEQYFGPGTRLTVT.

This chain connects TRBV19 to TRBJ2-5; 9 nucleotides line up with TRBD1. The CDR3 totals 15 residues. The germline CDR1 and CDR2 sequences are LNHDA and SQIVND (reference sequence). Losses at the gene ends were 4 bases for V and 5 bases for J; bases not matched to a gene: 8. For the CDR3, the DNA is TGTGCCAGTAGTACCATGACAGGGGGTAGCGAGACCCAGTACTTC. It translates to CASSTMTGGSETQYF.

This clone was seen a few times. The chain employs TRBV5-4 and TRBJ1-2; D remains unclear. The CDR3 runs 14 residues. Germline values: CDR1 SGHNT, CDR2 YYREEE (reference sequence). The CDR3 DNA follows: TGTGCGACCAGCTCGGAGGGCCAGTTGCATGGCTACACCTTC. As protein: CATSSEGQLHGYTF.

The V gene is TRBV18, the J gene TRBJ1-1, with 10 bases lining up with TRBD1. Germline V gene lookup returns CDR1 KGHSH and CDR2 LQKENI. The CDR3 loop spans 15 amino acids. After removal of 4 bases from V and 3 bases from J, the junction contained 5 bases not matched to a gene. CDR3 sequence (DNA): TGTGCCAGCTCACGTTCCGGGACAGGGGACACTGAAGCTTTCTTT. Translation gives CASSRSGTGDTEAFF.

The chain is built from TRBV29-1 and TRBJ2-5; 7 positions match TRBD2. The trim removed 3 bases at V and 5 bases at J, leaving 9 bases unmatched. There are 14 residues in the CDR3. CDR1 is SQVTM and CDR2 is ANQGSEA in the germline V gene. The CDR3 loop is CSVEETSPWETQYF. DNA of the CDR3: TGCAGCGTTGAGGAGACTAGCCCGTGGGAGACCCAGTACTTC.

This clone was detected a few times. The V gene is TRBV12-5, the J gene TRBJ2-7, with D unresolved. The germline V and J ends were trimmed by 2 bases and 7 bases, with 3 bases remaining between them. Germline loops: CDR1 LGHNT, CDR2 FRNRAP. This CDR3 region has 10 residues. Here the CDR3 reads CASGLLEQYF. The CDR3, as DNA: TGTGCTAGTGGTTTGTTAGAGCAGTACTTC. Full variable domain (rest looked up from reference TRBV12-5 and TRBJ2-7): DARVTQTPRHKVTEMGQEVTMRCQPILGHNTVFWYRQTMMQGLELLAYFRNRAPLDDSGMPKDRFSAEMPDATLATLKIQPSEPRDSAVYFCASGLLEQYFGPGTRLTVT.

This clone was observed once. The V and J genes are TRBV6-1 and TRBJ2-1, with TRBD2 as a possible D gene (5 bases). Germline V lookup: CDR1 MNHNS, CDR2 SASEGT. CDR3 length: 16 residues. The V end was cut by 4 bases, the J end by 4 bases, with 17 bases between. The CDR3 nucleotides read TGTGCCAGCAGTGGTCTGCGAGCGGACTCTTACAATGAGCAGTTCTTC. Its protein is CASSGLRADSYNEQFF.

In DNA form, the CDR3 reads TGTGCCAGCAGTTTACGGGATACGCAGTATTTT. Amino acid sequence: CASSLRDTQYF. The gene calls are TRBV28 and TRBJ2-3; no firm D call. Trimming left V 2 bases short and J 6 bases short, with 3 bases between. Germline CDR1 is MDHEN and CDR2 is SYDVKM. The CDR3 spans 11 residues.

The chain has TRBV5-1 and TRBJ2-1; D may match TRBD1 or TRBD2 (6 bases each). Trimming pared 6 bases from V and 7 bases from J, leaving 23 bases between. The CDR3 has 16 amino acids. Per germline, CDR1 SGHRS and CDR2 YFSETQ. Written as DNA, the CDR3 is TGCGCCAGCACGCTTTGGGTTGGCGGAGGGGGGAATGAGCAGTTCTTC. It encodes CASTLWVGGGGNEQFF. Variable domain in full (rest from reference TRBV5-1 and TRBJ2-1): KAGVTQTPRYLIKTRGQQVTLSCSPISGHRSVSWYQQTPGQGLQFLFEYFSETQRNKGNFPGRFSGRQFSNSRSEMNVSTLELGDSALYLCASTLWVGGGGNEQFFGPGTRLTVL.

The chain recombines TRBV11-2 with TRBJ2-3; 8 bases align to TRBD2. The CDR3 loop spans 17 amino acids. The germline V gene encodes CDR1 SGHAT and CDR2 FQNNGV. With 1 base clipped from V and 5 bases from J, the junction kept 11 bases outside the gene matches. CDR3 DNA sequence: TGTGCCAGCAGCTTAGGGGGAGGTCTAGCGGGTAGAGATACGCAGTATTTT. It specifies CASSLGGGLAGRDTQYF.

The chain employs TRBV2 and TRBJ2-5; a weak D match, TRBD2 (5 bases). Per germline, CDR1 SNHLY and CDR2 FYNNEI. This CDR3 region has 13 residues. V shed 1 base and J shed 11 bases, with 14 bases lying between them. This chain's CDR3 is CASSEGVPTGQYF. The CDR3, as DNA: TGTGCCAGCAGTGAAGGGGTGCCTACGGGGCAGTACTTC.

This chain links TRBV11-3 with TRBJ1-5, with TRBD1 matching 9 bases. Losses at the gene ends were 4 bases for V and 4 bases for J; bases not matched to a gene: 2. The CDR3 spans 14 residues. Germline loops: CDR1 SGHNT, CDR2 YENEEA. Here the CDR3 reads CASSSGQGNQPQHF. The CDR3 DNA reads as TGTGCCAGCAGCTCCGGACAGGGGAATCAGCCCCAGCATTTT.

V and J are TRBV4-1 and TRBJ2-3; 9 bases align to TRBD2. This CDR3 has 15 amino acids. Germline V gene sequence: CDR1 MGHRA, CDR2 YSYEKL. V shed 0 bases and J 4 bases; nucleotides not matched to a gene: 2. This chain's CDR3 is CASSQEAGGPDTQYF. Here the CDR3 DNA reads TGCGCCAGCAGCCAAGAAGCGGGAGGCCCAGATACGCAGTATTTT.

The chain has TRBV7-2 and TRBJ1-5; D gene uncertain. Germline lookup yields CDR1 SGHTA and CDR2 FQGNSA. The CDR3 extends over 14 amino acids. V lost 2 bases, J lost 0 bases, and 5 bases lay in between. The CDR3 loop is CASSLIDSNQPQHF. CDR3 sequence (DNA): TGTGCCAGCAGCTTAATAGATAGCAATCAGCCCCAGCATTTT.

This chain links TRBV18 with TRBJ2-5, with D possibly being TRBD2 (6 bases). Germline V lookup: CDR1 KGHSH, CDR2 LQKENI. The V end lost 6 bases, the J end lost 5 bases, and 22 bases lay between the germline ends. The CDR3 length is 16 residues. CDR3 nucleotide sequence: TGTGCCAGCTCGCTCCGCGTGGGGGGATCAGTGGAGACCCAGTACTTC. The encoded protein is CASSLRVGGSVETQYF.

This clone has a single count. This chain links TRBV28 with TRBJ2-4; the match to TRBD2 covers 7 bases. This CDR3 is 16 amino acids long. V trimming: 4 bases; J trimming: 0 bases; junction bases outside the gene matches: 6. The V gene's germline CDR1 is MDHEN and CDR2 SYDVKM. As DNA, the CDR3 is TGTGCCAGCAGTTCCCGACTAGCACTAGCCAAAAACATTCAGTACTTC. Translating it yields CASSSRLALAKNIQYF. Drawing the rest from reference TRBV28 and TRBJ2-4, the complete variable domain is DVKVTQSSRYLVKRTGEKVFLECVQDMDHENMFWYRQDPGLGLRLIYFSYDVKMKEKGDIPEGYSVSREKKERFSLILESASTNQTSMYLCASSSRLALAKNIQYFGAGTRLSVL.

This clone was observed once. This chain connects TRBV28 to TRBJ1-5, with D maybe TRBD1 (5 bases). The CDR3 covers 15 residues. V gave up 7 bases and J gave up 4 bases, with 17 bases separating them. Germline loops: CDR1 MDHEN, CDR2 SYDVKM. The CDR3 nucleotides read TGTGCCAGCACCCCGGACAAAGGGCATAATCAGCCCCAGCATTTT. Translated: CASTPDKGHNQPQHF.

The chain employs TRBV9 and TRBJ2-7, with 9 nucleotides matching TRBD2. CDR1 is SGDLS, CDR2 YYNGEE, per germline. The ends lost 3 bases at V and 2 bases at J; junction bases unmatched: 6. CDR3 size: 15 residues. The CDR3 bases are TGTGCCAGCAGCGCCACTAGCGGGCCCGCCTACGAGCAGTACTTC. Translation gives CASSATSGPAYEQYF.

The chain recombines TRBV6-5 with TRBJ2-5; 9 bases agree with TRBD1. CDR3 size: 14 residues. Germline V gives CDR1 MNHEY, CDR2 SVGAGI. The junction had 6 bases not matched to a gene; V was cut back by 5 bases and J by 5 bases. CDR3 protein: CASSTGTGRETQYF. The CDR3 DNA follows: TGTGCCAGCAGTACCGGGACAGGGAGGGAGACCCAGTACTTC.

The CDR3 reads CASSSRALGNSPLHF. The CDR3 DNA sequence: TGTGCCAGCAGCTCAAGGGCCCTCGGTAATTCACCCCTCCACTTT. This chain joins TRBV7-2 and TRBJ1-6, with D unclear. The germline V and J ends were trimmed by 4 bases and 6 bases, with 13 bases remaining between them. CDR1 and CDR2 from the germline V gene are SGHTA and FQGNSA. CDR3 size: 15 residues.

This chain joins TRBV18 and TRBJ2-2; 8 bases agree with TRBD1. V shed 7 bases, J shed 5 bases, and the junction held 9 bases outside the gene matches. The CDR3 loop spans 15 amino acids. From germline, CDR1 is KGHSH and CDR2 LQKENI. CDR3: CASYSGGASTGELFF. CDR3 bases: TGTGCCAGCTACTCAGGGGGCGCAAGTACCGGGGAGCTGTTTTTT.

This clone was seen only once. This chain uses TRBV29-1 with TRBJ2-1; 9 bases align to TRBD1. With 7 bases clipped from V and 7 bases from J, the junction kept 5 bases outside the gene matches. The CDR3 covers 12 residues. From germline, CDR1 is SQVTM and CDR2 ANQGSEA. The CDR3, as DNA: TGCAGCGCTCCCGGGACAGGGAATGAGCAGTTCTTC. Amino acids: CSAPGTGNEQFF.

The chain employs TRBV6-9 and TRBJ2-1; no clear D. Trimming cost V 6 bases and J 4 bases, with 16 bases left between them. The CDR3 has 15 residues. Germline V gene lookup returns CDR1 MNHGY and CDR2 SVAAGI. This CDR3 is CASRERLLLYNEQFF. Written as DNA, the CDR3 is TGTGCCAGCAGGGAGAGACTCTTACTGTACAATGAGCAGTTCTTC.

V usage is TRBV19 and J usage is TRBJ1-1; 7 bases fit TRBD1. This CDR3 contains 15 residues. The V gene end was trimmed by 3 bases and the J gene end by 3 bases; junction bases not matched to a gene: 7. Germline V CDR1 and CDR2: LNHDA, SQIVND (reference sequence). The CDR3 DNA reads TGTGCCAGTAGTATGAGTAAGGGGGCGTACACTGAAGCTTTCTTT. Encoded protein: CASSMSKGAYTEAFF.

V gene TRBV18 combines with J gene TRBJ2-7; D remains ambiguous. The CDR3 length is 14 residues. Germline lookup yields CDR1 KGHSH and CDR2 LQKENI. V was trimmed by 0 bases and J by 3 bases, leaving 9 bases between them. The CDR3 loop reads CASSPPQGFYEQYF. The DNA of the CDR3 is TGTGCCAGCTCACCACCTCAAGGGTTCTACGAGCAGTACTTC.

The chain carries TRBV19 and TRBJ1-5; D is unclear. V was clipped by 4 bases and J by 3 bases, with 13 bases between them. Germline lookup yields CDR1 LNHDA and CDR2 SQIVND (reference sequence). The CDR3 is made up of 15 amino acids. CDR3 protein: CASSKPGSNNQPQHF. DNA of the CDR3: TGTGCCAGTAGTAAGCCCGGGTCTAACAATCAGCCCCAGCATTTT.

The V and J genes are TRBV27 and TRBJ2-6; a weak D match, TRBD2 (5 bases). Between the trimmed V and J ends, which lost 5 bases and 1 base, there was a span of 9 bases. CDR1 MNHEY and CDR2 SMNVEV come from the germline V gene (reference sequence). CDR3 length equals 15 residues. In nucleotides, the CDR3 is TGTGCCAGCAGTCCCCGAGGGTCTGGGGCCAACGTCCTGACTTTC. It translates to CASSPRGSGANVLTF.